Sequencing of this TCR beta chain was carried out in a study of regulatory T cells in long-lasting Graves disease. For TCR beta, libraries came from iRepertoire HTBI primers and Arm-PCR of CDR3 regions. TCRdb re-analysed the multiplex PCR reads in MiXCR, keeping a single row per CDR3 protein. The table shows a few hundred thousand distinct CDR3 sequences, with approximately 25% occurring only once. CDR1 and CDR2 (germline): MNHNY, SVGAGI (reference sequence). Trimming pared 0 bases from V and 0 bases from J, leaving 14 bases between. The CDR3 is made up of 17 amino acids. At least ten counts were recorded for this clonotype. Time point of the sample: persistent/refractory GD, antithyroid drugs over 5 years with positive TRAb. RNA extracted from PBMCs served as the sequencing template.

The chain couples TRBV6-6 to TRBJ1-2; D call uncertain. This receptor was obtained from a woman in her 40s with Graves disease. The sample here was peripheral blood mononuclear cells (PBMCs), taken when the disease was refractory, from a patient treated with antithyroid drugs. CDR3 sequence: CASSYSWEGSTNYGYTF. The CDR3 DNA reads TGTGCCAGCAGTTACTCGTGGGAGGGCTCTACTAACTATGGCTACACCTTC.